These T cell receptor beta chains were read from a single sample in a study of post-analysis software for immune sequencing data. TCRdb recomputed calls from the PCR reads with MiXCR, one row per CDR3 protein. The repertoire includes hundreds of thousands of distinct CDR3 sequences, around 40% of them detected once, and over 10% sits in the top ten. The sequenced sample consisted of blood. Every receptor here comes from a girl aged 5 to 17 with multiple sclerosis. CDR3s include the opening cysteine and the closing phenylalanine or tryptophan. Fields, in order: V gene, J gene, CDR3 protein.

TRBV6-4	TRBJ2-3	CASSDSIRDTQYF
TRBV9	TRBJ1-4	CASREDRRGDEKLFF
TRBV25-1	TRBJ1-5	CASSDAATDVFGQPQHF
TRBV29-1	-	CSVEEGRGIIYEQYF
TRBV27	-	CASGTGLAGTRTAYEQYF
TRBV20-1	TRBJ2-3	CSAQGSKSTDTQYF
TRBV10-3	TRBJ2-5	CAISDSGQLVETQYF
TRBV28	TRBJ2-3	CATSDPEGPTDTQYF
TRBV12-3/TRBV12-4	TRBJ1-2	CASSLGQGLIGYTF
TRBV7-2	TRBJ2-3	CASSSPGASGRPQDTQYF
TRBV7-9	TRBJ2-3	CASTKRGASGSGDTQYF
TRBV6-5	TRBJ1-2	CASSLDGTVVYGYTF
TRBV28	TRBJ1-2	CASSYLPKGNYGYTF
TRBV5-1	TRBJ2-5	CASRYGQGRETQYF
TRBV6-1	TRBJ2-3	CASSGGRSLTAGTQYF
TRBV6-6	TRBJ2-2	CASSYGAGEGTGELFF
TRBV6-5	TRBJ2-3	CASSLLAGGPGDTQYF
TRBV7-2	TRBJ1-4	CASSLEGRQGDEKLFF
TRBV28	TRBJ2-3	CASSLSAGTSGTDTQYF
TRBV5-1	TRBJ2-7	CASSPRQATAYEQYF
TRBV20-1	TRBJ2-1	CRGLAGVGYNEQFF
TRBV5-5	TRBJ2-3	CASTLTGRTDTQYF
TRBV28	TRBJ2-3	CASSSDTQYF
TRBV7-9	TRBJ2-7	CASRDGGSYEQYF
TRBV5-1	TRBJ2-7	CACTLTKTSGSYEQYF
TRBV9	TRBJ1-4	CASSVDPGQGEKLFF
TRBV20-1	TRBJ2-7	CSASRDGRSYEQYF
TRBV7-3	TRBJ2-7	CASSLTGTSGRRFGDYEQYF
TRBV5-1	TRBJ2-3	CASSLNSGSTDTQYF
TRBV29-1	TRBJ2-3	CSVEGRGPPDTQYF
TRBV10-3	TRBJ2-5	CAISGVGGPEETQYF